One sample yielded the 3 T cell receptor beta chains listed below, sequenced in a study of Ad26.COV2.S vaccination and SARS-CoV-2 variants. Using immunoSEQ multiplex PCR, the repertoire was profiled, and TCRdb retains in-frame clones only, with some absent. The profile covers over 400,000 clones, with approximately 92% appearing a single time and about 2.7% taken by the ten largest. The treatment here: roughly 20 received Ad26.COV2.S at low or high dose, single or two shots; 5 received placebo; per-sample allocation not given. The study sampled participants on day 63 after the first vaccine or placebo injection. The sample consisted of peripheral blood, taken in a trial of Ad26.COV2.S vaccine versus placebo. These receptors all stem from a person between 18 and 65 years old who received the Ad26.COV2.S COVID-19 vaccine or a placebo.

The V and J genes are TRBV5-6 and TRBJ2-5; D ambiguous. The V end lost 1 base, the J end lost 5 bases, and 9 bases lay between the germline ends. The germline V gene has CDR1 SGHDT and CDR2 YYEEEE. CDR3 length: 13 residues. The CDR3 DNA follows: TGTGCCAGCAGCTTGCTGAGACGGGAGACCCAGTACTTC. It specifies CASSLLRRETQYF.

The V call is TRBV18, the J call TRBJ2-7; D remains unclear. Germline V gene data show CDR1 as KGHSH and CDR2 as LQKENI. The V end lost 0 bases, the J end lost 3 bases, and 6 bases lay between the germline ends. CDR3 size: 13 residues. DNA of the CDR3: TGTGCCAGCTCACCACCGGACCTCTACGAGCAGTACTTC. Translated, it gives CASSPPDLYEQYF.

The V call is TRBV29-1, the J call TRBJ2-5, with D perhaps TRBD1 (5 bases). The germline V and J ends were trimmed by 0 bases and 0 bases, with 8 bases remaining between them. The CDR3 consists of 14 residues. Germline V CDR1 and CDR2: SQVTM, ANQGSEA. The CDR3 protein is CSVEDPGYQETQYF. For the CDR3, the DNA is TGCAGCGTTGAAGATCCAGGGTACCAAGAGACCCAGTACTTC. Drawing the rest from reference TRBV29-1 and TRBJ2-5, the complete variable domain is SAVISQKPSRDICQRGTSLTIQCQVDSQVTMMFWYRQQPGQSLTLIATANQGSEATYESGFVIDKFPISRPNLTFSTLTVSNMSPEDSSIYLCSVEDPGYQETQYFGPGTRLLVL.